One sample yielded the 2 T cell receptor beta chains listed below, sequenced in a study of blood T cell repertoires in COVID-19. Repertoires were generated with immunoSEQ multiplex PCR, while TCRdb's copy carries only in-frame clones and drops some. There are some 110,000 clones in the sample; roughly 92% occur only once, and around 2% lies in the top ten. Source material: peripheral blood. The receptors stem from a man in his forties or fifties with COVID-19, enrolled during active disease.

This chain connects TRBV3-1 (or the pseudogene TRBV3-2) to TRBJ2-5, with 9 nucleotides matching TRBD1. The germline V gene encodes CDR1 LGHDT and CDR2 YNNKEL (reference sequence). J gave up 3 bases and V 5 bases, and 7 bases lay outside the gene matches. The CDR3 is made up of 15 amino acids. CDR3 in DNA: TGTGCCAGCAGCGTATCCGGGACAGGGAAAGAGACCCAGTACTTC. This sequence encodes CASSVSGTGKETQYF.

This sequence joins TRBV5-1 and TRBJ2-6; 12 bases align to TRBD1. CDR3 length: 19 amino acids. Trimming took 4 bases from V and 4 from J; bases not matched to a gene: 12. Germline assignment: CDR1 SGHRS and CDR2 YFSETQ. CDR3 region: CASSAGQGAPVDGANVLTF. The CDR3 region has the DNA TGCGCCAGCAGCGCGGGACAGGGGGCGCCAGTGGACGGGGCCAACGTCCTGACTTTC.